Presented here are 21 T cell receptor beta chains from one specimen sequenced in a study of regulatory T cells in long-lasting Graves disease. Time point specified: newly diagnosed GD, antithyroid drugs for less than 3 months. PBMCs were the source of the RNA used for TCR sequencing. Relying on iRepertoire HTBI primers and Arm-PCR of CDR3 regions, the team built TCR beta libraries. TCRdb used MiXCR to reprocess the multiplex PCR reads, holding one entry per CDR3 protein. The table records about 300,000 distinct CDR3 sequences, about 20% of them present only once. Specimen: peripheral blood mononuclear cells (PBMCs), collected at new diagnosis, from a patient treated with antithyroid drugs. These receptors were taken from a female donor with Graves disease.

This clonotype was detected ten times or more. The chain recombines TRBV7-9 with TRBJ1-1; TRBD1 is a possible D gene (5 bases). CDR3 size: 14 residues. Germline CDR1 SEHNR, CDR2 FQNEAQ (reference sequence). The V end lost 4 bases, the J end lost 1 base, and 10 bases lay between the germline ends. DNA of the CDR3: TGTGCCAGCAGCTCCCAGAGGGGGAACACTGAAGCTTTCTTT. It encodes CASSSQRGNTEAFF.

The V call is TRBV2, the J call TRBJ2-7, with a weak D call TRBD2 (7 bases). Between the trimmed V and J ends, which lost 1 base and 4 bases, there was a span of 20 bases. CDR1 is SNHLY and CDR2 is FYNNEI in the germline V gene. This CDR3 has 17 amino acids. CDR3 amino acids: CASSEGFGGGPGYEQYF. For the CDR3, the DNA is TGTGCCAGCAGTGAAGGATTTGGGGGGGGGCCAGGGTACGAGCAGTACTTC. Full variable domain (missing parts from reference TRBV2 and TRBJ2-7): EPEVTQTPSHQVTQMGQEVILRCVPISNHLYFYWYRQILGQKVEFLVSFYNNEISEKSEIFDDQFSVERPDGSNFTLKIRSTKLEDSAMYFCASSEGFGGGPGYEQYFGPGTRLTVT.

A word on this clonotype: A far more abundant clone sits one base away, making this likely a read error. The chain carries TRBV6-4 and TRBJ1-5, with D possibly TRBD1 on 6 matching bases. Trimming stripped 7 bases from V and 1 base from J, with 8 bases between. This CDR3 has 13 residues. CDR1 is MRHNA and CDR2 is SNTAGT in the germline V gene. CDR3 in amino acids: CASIQGSNQPQHF. In DNA, the CDR3 is TGTGCCAGCATCCAGGGGAGCAATCAGCCCCAGCATTTT.

The CDR3 loop reads CSAADRGELFF. DNA of the CDR3: TGCAGTGCTGCGGACAGGGGCGAACTGTTTTTT. This chain connects TRBV20-1 to TRBJ1-4; 9 bases agree with TRBD1. This CDR3 region has 11 residues. The J segment lost 12 bases and the V segment lost 5 bases, leaving 4 bases of the junction unmatched. Per germline, CDR1 DFQATT and CDR2 SNEGSKA (reference sequence).

A few counts support this clonotype. V gene TRBV12-3 or TRBV12-4 combines with J gene TRBJ2-3, with 9 nucleotides matching TRBD2. Trimming took 1 base from V and 2 from J; bases not matched to a gene: 7. The CDR3 loop spans 17 amino acids. The DNA of the CDR3 is TGTGCCAGCAGTTTAGATACGGCGGGAGGGTCCACAGATACGCAGTATTTT. Its translation is CASSLDTAGGSTDTQYF.

Details on this clonotype: Since a much larger clone is just one base distant, this may be a read error. V gene TRBV30 combines with J gene TRBJ2-3; D gene ambiguous. The germline V gene encodes CDR1 GTSNPN and CDR2 SVGIG (reference sequence). CDR3 length: 12 residues. The CDR3 DNA follows: TGTGCCAGGAGTATTGTCACAGATACGCAGTATTTT. The encoded protein is CARSIVTDTQYF.

At least ten counts were recorded for this clonotype. The rearrangement links TRBV6-5 to TRBJ1-1; D might be TRBD1 (6 bases). With 0 bases removed from V and 7 bases from J, the gap between germline ends came to 15 bases. Germline values: CDR1 MNHEY, CDR2 SVGAGI. The CDR3 contains 15 residues. The CDR3 DNA reads TGTGCCAGCAGTTACTCGCCCAGGGGTTTGGGTGAAGCTTTCTTT. Its protein product is CASSYSPRGLGEAFF.

Note on this clonotype: One base away lies a much larger clone, so this may be a sequencing read error. The chain is built from TRBV5-1 and TRBJ1-5; D is perhaps TRBD1 (5 bases). CDR3 length: 13 amino acids. V shed 2 bases and J shed 7 bases, with 10 bases lying between them. Germline-derived CDR1 and CDR2 are SGHRS and YFSETQ. The CDR3 loop reads CASSFQGAQPQHF. As DNA, the CDR3 is TGCGCCAGCAGCTTTCAGGGAGCCCAGCCCCAGCATTTT.

This clonotype showed up many times. The chain carries TRBV27 and TRBJ2-3; TRBD1 might be the D (5 bases). Germline assignment: CDR1 MNHEY and CDR2 SMNVEV (reference sequence). Trimming shortened V by 3 bases and J by 14 bases, and 18 bases separated the two germline ends. This CDR3 comprises 13 residues. The CDR3 here is CASSFLLSGNRYF. The CDR3 DNA follows: TGTGCCAGCAGTTTCCTACTCTCAGGGAACAGGTATTTT.

A word on this clonotype: A read error is possible here, since a much larger clone lies one base away. The rearrangement links TRBV12-3 or TRBV12-4 to TRBJ2-5; perhaps D is TRBD1 or TRBD2 (5 bases each). CDR3 length: 20 amino acids. V shed 5 bases and J shed 5 bases, with 33 bases lying between them. CDR3 protein: CASSPSAVLRDRQVGETQYF. CDR3 DNA: TGTGCCAGCAGTCCTTCGGCTGTTCTCCGGGACCGCCAGGTCGGGGAGACCCAGTACTTC.

The CDR3: CASSSAIVSLDYEQYF. The CDR3, as DNA: TGTGCCAGCAGCTCAGCAATTGTTAGTTTAGACTACGAGCAGTACTTC. The chain employs TRBV7-2 and TRBJ2-7, with D hard to call. This CDR3 contains 16 residues. The germline V gene encodes CDR1 SGHTA and CDR2 FQGNSA. Trimming pared 4 bases from V and 3 bases from J, leaving 19 bases between.

The chain has TRBV4-1 and TRBJ1-5; D is uncertain. Germline V gene lookup returns CDR1 MGHRA and CDR2 YSYEKL. Trimming shortened V by 4 bases and J by 7 bases, and 14 bases separated the two germline ends. This CDR3 is built from 14 residues. The CDR3 sequence is CASSPLPAGQPQHF. The DNA of the CDR3 is TGCGCCAGCAGCCCCCTTCCGGCCGGGCAGCCCCAGCATTTT.

The table lists this clonotype with many counts. The chain joins TRBV6-1 to TRBJ1-1; 7 nucleotides align to TRBD1. The length of the CDR3 is 15 residues. From germline, CDR1 is MNHNS and CDR2 SASEGT. V lost 6 bases and J lost 5; bases outside the gene matches: 12. CDR3 nucleotide sequence: TGTGCCAGCAGCGTAAAGGACAGGTTGAGGACTGAAGCTTTCTTT. Translation: CASSVKDRLRTEAFF.

The table lists this clonotype with many counts. The V gene is TRBV7-9, the J gene TRBJ2-5, with TRBD1 as a possible D gene (7 bases). The CDR3 contains 16 residues. V was shortened by 3 bases and J by 5 bases, with 19 bases between the two germline ends. Per the germline V gene, CDR1 is SEHNR and CDR2 is FQNEAQ (reference sequence). The CDR3 here is CASSFEEGARGETQYF. For the CDR3, the DNA is TGTGCCAGCAGCTTCGAGGAGGGGGCGCGCGGTGAGACCCAGTACTTC.

The chain employs TRBV11-2 and TRBJ2-3; 9 nucleotides line up with TRBD2. The CDR3 spans 16 residues. The germline CDR1 and CDR2 sequences are SGHAT and FQNNGV. V shed 5 bases and J 2 bases; nucleotides not matched to a gene: 8. The CDR3 protein is CASSTAGGGSTDTQYF. The CDR3 DNA sequence: TGTGCCAGCAGCACTGCGGGAGGGGGCTCCACAGATACGCAGTATTTT.

This clonotype was found a few times. The rearrangement joins TRBV12-3 or TRBV12-4 to TRBJ1-3; no reliable D call. With 0 bases removed from V and 5 bases from J, the gap between germline ends came to 5 bases. This CDR3 region has 13 residues. DNA of the CDR3: TGTGCCAGCAGTTTAGCCGGGAGAAACACCATATATTTT. Translating gives CASSLAGRNTIYF.

This clonotype showed up many times. This chain links TRBV12-3 or TRBV12-4 with TRBJ2-7; D remains unclear. CDR3 length: 13 residues. V lost 1 base and J 2 bases, leaving 6 bases between the germline ends. CDR3 DNA sequence: TGTGCCAGCAGTTTAGTAGAACCCTACGAGCAGTACTTC. Translating gives CASSLVEPYEQYF.

This clonotype occurred a few times. The CDR3 DNA is TGTGCCAGCAGTGAGGTACAGGGGCAAACAGATACGCAGTATTTT. This sequence encodes CASSEVQGQTDTQYF. The genes are TRBV2 and TRBJ2-3; 7 positions match TRBD1. The V gene end was trimmed by 3 bases and the J gene end by 3 bases; junction bases not matched to a gene: 6. CDR3 length: 15 amino acids. CDR1 and CDR2 from the germline V gene are SNHLY and FYNNEI.

This clonotype was seen ten or more times. The genes are TRBV12-3 or TRBV12-4 and TRBJ1-1; D gene ambiguous. The CDR3 is made up of 12 amino acids. Deletions cut 7 bases from V and 0 bases from J, with 6 bases between. CDR3 sequence: CASTVMNTEAFF. For the CDR3, the DNA is TGTGCCAGCACCGTAATGAACACTGAAGCTTTCTTT.

This clonotype was counted at least ten times. One junction end disagrees with the germline gene, perhaps due to a read error. The V gene is TRBV5-1, the J gene TRBJ1-4; D possibly corresponds to TRBD1 (6 bases). This CDR3 is built from 15 residues. Germline CDR1 reads SGHRS; CDR2 reads YFSETQ. In DNA, the CDR3 is TGTGCCAGCAGCCCGGCGGGGACAAATAATGAAAAACTGTTTTTT. Translated: CASSPAGTNNEKLFF.

The chain employs TRBV27 and TRBJ1-4, with TRBD1 matching 10 bases. In germline, CDR1 is MNHEY, CDR2 SMNVEV (reference sequence). This CDR3 has 16 residues. V trimming: 3 bases; J trimming: 8 bases; junction bases outside the gene matches: 9. CDR3 sequence: CASSFRTGGWREKLFF. CDR3 coding DNA: TGTGCCAGCAGTTTTAGGACAGGGGGTTGGAGGGAAAAACTGTTTTTT.